This T cell receptor (beta chain) was sequenced for a study of spatial heterogeneity in lung cancer. This clonotype was detected only a few times. Documented time point: sample taken at primary tumor resection. The authors sequenced whole RNA from tumor, nontumor lung or frozen PBMC without sorting. About 73 TRACERx patients with early, untreated non-small cell lung cancer donated samples. A distinct unique molecular identifier was carried by each TCR cDNA molecule. TCRdb re-analysed the 5' RACE reads in MiXCR, keeping a single row per CDR3 protein. The data show 20,000 to 25,000 distinct CDR3 sequences, around 4.6% seen once. V lost 1 base and J 3 bases, leaving 7 bases between the germline ends. Germline CDR1 and CDR2: SEHNR and FQNEAQ (reference sequence). The CDR3 extends over 14 amino acids.

Sequenced here: PBMCs, sampled at surgery. This clonotype was obtained from a male donor with early-stage non-small cell lung cancer. The gene calls are TRBV7-9 and TRBJ2-1, with unresolved D. The CDR3 nucleotides read TGTGCCAGCAGCTTAGAGCAGGTCTACAATGAGCAGTTCTTC. It yields the protein CASSLEQVYNEQFF.